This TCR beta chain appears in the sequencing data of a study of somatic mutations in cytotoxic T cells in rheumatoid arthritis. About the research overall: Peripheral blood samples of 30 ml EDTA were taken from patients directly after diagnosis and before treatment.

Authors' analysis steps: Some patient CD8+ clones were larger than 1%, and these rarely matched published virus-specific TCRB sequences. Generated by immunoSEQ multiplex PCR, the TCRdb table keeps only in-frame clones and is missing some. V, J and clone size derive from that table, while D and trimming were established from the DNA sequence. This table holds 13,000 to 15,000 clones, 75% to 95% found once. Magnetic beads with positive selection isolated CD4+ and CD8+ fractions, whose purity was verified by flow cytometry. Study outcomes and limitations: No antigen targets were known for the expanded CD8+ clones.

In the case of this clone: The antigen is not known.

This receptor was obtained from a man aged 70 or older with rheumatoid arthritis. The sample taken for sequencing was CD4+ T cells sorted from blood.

The CDR3 DNA follows: TGTGCCAGCAGTCCCGGGGGAGGCTACTACGAGCAGTACTTC. The encoded protein is CASSPGGGYYEQYF. The chain recombines TRBV28 with TRBJ2-7; a weak D match, TRBD2 (6 bases). Trimming shortened V by 5 bases and J by 3 bases, and 14 bases separated the two germline ends. The CDR3 runs to 14 residues. The V gene's germline CDR1 is MDHEN and CDR2 SYDVKM.